The entry below gives a single T cell receptor beta chain sequence along with its context. The sample belongs to a study of T cell changes during pregnancy in multiple sclerosis. Produced via immunoSEQ multiplex PCR; TCRdb's table is partial and in-frame only. The table lists 35,000 to 45,000 clones, roughly 90% of them singletons. The CDR3 has 16 residues. V shed 3 bases and J 1 base; nucleotides not matched to a gene: 9. CDR1 is SGHRS, CDR2 YFSETQ, per germline. This clonotype was sampled from a female donor with multiple sclerosis, enrolled in a pregnancy study. The V call is TRBV5-1, the J call TRBJ2-5; 7 bases map to TRBD1. Here the sequenced sample was CD8+ T cells from peripheral blood mononuclear cells, taken before pregnancy. CDR3 residues: CASSWDRGQTQETQYF. In DNA, the CDR3 is TGCGCCAGCAGCTGGGACCGGGGACAGACCCAAGAGACCCAGTACTTC.